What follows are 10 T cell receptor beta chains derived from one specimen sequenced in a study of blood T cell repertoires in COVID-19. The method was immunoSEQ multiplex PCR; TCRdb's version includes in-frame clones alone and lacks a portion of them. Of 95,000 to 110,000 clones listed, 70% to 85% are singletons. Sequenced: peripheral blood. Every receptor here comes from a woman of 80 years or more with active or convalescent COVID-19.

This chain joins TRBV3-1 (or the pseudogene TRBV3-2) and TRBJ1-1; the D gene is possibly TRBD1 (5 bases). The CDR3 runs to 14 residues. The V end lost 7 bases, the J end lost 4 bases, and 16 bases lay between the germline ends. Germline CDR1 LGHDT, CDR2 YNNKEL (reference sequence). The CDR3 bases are TGTGCCAGCACCAAGGCCTCGGGGGGCACTGAAGCTTTCTTT. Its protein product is CASTKASGGTEAFF.

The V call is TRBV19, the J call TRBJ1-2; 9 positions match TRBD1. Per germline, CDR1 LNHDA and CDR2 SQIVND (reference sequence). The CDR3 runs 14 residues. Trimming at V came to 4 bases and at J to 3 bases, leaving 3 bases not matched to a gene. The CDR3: CASSKDRGDYGYTF. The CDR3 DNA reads TGTGCCAGTAGTAAGGACAGGGGTGACTATGGCTACACCTTC.

Here the CDR3 DNA reads TGCGCCAGCAGCCAGTCGGCGGGGACGGCGGAGACCCAGTACTTC. The encoded protein is CASSQSAGTAETQYF. This chain joins TRBV4-3 and TRBJ2-5; weak D call: TRBD2 (6 bases). CDR1 is LGHNA and CDR2 is YSLEER in the germline V gene. V was shortened by 3 bases and J by 5 bases, with 16 bases between the two germline ends. This CDR3 spans 15 amino acids.

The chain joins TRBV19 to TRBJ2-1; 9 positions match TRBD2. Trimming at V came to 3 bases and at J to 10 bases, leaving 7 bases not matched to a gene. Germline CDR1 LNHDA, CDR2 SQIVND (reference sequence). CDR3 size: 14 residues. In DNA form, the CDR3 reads TGTGCCAGTAGTATCGGCGGGAGGGCTTGGGAGCAGTTCTTC. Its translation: CASSIGGRAWEQFF. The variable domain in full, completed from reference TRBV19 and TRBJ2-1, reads DGGITQSPKYLFRKEGQNVTLSCEQNLNHDAMYWYRQDPGQGLRLIYYSQIVNDFQKGDIAEGYSVSREKKESFPLTVTSAQKNPTAFYLCASSIGGRAWEQFFGPGTRLTVL.

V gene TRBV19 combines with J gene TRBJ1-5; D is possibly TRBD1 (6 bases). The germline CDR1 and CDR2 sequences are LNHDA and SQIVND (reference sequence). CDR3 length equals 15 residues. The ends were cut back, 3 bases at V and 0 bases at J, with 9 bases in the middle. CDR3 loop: CASSMTGHSNQPQHF. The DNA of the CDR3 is TGTGCCAGTAGTATGACAGGACATAGCAATCAGCCCCAGCATTTT. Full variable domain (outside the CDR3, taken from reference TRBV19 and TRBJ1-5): DGGITQSPKYLFRKEGQNVTLSCEQNLNHDAMYWYRQDPGQGLRLIYYSQIVNDFQKGDIAEGYSVSREKKESFPLTVTSAQKNPTAFYLCASSMTGHSNQPQHFGDGTRLSIL.

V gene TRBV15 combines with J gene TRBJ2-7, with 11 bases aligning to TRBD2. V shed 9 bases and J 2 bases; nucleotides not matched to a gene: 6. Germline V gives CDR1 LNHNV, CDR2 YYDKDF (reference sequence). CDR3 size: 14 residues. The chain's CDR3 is CATRPSGRPYEQYF. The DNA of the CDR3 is TGTGCCACTCGGCCTAGCGGGAGGCCCTACGAGCAGTACTTC.

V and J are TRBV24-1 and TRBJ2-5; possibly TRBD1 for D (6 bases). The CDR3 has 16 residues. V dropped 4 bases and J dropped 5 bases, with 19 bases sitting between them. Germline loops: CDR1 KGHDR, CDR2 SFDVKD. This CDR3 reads CATSESGGTSGETQYF. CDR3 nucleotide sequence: TGTGCCACCAGTGAATCCGGTGGGACATCTGGGGAGACCCAGTACTTC.

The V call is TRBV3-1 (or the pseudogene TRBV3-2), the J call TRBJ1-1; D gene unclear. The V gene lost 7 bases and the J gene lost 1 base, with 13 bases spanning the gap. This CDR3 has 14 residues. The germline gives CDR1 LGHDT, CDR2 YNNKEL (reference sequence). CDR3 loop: CASTTTPQNTEAFF. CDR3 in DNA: TGTGCCAGCACCACCACGCCACAGAACACTGAAGCTTTCTTT.

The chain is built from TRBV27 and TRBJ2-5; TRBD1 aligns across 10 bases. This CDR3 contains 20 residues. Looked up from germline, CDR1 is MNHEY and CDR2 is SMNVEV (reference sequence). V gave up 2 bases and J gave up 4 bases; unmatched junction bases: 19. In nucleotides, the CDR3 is TGTGCCAGCAGTTTAGGGAGGACAGGGGGACGCGGGATAGCTGGAGAGACCCAGTACTTC. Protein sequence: CASSLGRTGGRGIAGETQYF.

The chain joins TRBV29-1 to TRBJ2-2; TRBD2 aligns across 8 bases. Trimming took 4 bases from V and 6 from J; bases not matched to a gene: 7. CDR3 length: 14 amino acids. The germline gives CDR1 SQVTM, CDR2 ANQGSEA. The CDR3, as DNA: TGCAGCGTTGTAATTAGCGGGGTTGCCGGGGAGCTGTTTTTT. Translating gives CSVVISGVAGELFF.